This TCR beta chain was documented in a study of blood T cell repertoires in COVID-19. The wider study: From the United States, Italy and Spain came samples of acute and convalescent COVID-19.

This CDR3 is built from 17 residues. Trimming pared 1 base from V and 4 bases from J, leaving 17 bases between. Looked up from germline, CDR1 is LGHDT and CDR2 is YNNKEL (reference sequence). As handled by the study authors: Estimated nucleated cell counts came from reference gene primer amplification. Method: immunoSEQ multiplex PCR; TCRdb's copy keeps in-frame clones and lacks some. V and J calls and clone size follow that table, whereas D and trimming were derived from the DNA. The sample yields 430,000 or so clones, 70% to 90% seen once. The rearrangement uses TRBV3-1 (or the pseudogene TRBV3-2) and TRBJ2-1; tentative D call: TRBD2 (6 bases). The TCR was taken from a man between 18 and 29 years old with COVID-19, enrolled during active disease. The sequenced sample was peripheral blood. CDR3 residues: CASSQVSRGGVYNEQFF. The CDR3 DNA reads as TGTGCCAGCAGCCAAGTTTCAAGAGGCGGGGTTTACAATGAGCAGTTCTTC.